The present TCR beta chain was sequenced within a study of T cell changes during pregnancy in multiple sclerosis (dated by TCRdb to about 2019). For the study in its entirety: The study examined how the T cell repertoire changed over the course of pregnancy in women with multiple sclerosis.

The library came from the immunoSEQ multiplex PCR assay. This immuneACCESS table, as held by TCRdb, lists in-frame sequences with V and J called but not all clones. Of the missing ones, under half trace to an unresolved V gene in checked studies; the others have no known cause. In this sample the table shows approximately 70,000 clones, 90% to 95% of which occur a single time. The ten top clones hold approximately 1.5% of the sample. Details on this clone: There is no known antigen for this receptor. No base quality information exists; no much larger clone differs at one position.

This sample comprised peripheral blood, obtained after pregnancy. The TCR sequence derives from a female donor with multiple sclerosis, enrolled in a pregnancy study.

CDR3 sequence: CASSPNFLAGGTDTQYF. The DNA sequence is TGTGCCAGCAGCCCGAATTTCCTAGCGGGGGGCACAGATACGCAGTATTTT. The chain is encoded by TRBV7-2 joined to TRBJ2-3; TRBD2 agrees with 10 junctional bases. For CDR1 and CDR2, the germline V gene lists SGHTA and FQGNSA. The CDR3 contains 17 residues, cysteine and phenylalanine counted. Here the CDR3 DNA is all that survives: 51 bases in frame from base 1. V loses 5 bases at its end and J loses 1 base; junction bases beyond the gene matches: 9.